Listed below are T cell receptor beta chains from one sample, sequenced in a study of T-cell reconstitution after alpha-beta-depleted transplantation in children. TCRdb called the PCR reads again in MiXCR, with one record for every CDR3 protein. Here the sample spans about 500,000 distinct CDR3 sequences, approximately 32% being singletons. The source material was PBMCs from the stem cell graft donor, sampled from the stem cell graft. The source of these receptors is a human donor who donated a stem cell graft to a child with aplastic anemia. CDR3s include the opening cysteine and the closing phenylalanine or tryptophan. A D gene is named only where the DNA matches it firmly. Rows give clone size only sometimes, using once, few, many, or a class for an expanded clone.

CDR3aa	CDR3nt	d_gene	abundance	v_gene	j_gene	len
CASSPFNRDRGNTIYF	TGTGCCAGCTCACCCTTTAACCGGGACCGCGGAAACACCATATATTTT	-	few	TRBV18	TRBJ1-3	16
CASSVSLKRDYGYTF	TGTGCCAGCAGCGTCTCCCTGAAACGCGACTATGGCTACACCTTC	-	few	TRBV9	TRBJ1-2	15
CASQGQGDYGYTF	TGTGCCAGCCAGGGACAGGGAGACTATGGCTACACCTTC	TRBD1	few	TRBV12-3/TRBV12-4	TRBJ1-2	13
CASSRTGGAYSNQPQHF	TGTGCCAGCAGTCGGACAGGGGGGGCGTATAGCAATCAGCCCCAGCATTTT	TRBD1	-	TRBV12-3/TRBV12-4	TRBJ1-5	17
CASSADSGGYYEQYF	TGTGCCAGCAGTGCCGACAGCGGTGGATACTACGAGCAGTACTTC	-	few	TRBV12-3/TRBV12-4	TRBJ2-7	15
CASSLETGDRGTEAFF	TGCGCCAGCAGCTTGGAGACGGGGGATAGGGGCACTGAAGCTTTCTTT	-	-	TRBV5-1	TRBJ1-1	16
CASSLDLAEQYF	TGTGCCAGCAGCTTAGATCTCGCCGAGCAGTACTTC	-	-	TRBV11-2	TRBJ2-7	12
CATSERGANEKLFF	TGTGCCACCAGTGAGAGGGGAGCTAATGAAAAACTGTTTTTT	-	few	TRBV24-1	TRBJ1-4	14
CASSWSGSSEGKYF	TGTGCCAGCAGTTGGTCGGGGAGCTCAGAGGGAAAGTACTTC	-	-	TRBV6-5	TRBJ2-5	14
CSARASGGFYIQYF	TGCAGTGCTAGGGCTAGCGGGGGATTTTACATTCAGTACTTC	TRBD2	-	TRBV20-1	TRBJ2-4	14
CASSMAPGLEAFF	TGTGCCAGCAGCATGGCACCGGGGCTGGAAGCTTTCTTT	-	-	TRBV9	TRBJ1-1	13
CAWSGHANEKLFF	TGTGCCTGGAGCGGACACGCTAATGAAAAACTGTTTTTT	-	-	TRBV30	TRBJ1-4	13
CASSPGTLMDQPQHF	TGTGCCAGCAGCCCGGGGACTCTGATGGATCAGCCCCAGCATTTT	-	-	TRBV12-3/TRBV12-4	TRBJ1-5	15
CSAGTLGPNEQFF	TGCAGTGCCGGAACCCTAGGGCCCAATGAGCAGTTCTTC	-	few	TRBV20-1	TRBJ2-1	13
CASMRREGVDEQYF	TGTGCCAGCATGAGGCGGGAGGGTGTCGACGAGCAGTACTTC	TRBD2	many	TRBV6-2/TRBV6-3	TRBJ2-7	14
CASSFAETQFF	TGTGCCAGCAGTTTCGCGGAGACTCAGTTCTTC	-	few	TRBV28	TRBJ2-1	11
CASSSRRGSLFF	TGTGCCAGCAGCTCTAGGCGAGGAAGTCTGTTCTTC	-	-	TRBV7-2	TRBJ2-1	12
CASSGDSLSNTEAFF	TGCGCCAGCAGCGGGGACAGTCTCTCGAACACTGAAGCTTTCTTT	TRBD1	-	TRBV5-1	TRBJ1-1	15
CASRTGFKETQYF	TGTGCCAGCAGGACAGGCTTCAAAGAGACCCAGTACTTC	-	few	TRBV6-1	TRBJ2-5	13
CASSGSPETSYNEQFF	TGTGCCAGCAGCGGAAGCCCCGAAACCTCATACAATGAGCAGTTCTTC	-	-	TRBV5-5	TRBJ2-1	16
CASSYLGLGNEQFF	TGTGCCAGCAGTTACCTAGGATTGGGTAATGAGCAGTTCTTC	-	few	TRBV6-5	TRBJ2-1	14
CASSLSGMKTEAFF	TGCGCCAGCAGCTTGTCTGGGATGAAGACTGAAGCTTTCTTT	-	-	TRBV5-1	TRBJ1-1	14
CASSMGTGLYQPQHF	TGCGCCAGCAGCATGGGGACAGGTCTTTATCAGCCCCAGCATTTT	TRBD1	few	TRBV4-3	TRBJ1-5	15
CASSPGLFRSYNEQFF	TGTGCCAGCAGCCCAGGGTTATTTCGTTCCTACAATGAGCAGTTCTTC	-	-	TRBV7-2	TRBJ2-1	16
CASSHRATGELFF	TGCGCCAGCAGCCATCGAGCCACCGGGGAGCTGTTTTTT	-	few	TRBV5-1	TRBJ2-2	13
CASSLVEVAHSYNEQFF	TGTGCCAGCAGCTTAGTCGAGGTAGCTCACTCCTACAATGAGCAGTTCTTC	-	-	TRBV7-9	TRBJ2-1	17
CASRETGGADTQYF	TGTGCCAGCAGGGAGACAGGGGGCGCGGATACGCAGTATTTT	TRBD1	-	TRBV7-3	TRBJ2-3	14
CASSPQVIANEKLFF	TGTGCCAGCTCACCACAGGTTATTGCTAATGAAAAACTGTTTTTT	-	few	TRBV18	TRBJ1-4	15
CASSFRQDNYGYTF	TGTGCCAGCAGCTTCAGACAGGATAACTATGGCTACACCTTC	-	few	TRBV7-9	TRBJ1-2	14
CASSHGGPISNEQFF	TGTGCCAGCAGCCACGGAGGGCCGATAAGCAATGAGCAGTTCTTC	-	few	TRBV7-9	TRBJ2-1	15
CASSPTGKGGYTF	TGTGCCAGCAGCCCCACAGGGAAAGGTGGCTACACCTTC	-	-	TRBV3-1	TRBJ1-2	13
CASSLGQSQRNGYTF	TGTGCCAGCAGCTTAGGCCAGAGCCAAAGGAATGGCTACACCTTC	-	-	TRBV7-2	TRBJ1-2	15
CASSFGQREAFF	TGTGCCAGCAGTTTCGGACAGAGGGAAGCTTTCTTT	-	-	TRBV6-2/TRBV6-3	TRBJ1-1	12
CASSQVTGEAFF	TGTGCCAGCAGCCAAGTCACCGGGGAAGCTTTCTTT	-	-	TRBV3-1	TRBJ1-1	12
CAITELGFDIQYF	TGTGCCATCACCGAGCTAGGGTTCGACATTCAGTACTTC	-	-	TRBV10-3	TRBJ2-4	13
CSAPLAGSETQYF	TGCAGTGCCCCACTAGCGGGAAGTGAGACCCAGTACTTC	TRBD2	-	TRBV20-1	TRBJ2-5	13
CASSYGGIGGTGELFF	TGCGCCAGCAGCTACGGAGGGATCGGGGGCACCGGGGAGCTGTTTTTT	-	few	TRBV5-1	TRBJ2-2	16
CASSSLAWFGCDEQFF	TGTGCCAGCAGCTCCCTAGCCTGGTTCGGGTGCGATGAGCAGTTCTTC	-	-	TRBV7-4	TRBJ2-1	16
CASSADRGRTEAFF	TGTGCCAGCAGCGCAGACAGGGGGCGAACTGAAGCTTTCTTT	TRBD1	-	TRBV9	TRBJ1-1	14
CASSPTGSSGNTIYF	TGTGCCAGCAGTCCGACAGGATCCTCTGGAAACACCATATATTTT	-	-	TRBV12-3/TRBV12-4	TRBJ1-3	15
CASSEQGRYGYTF	TGTGCCAGCAGCGAACAGGGGAGATACGGCTACACCTTC	TRBD1	-	TRBV7-9	TRBJ1-2	13
CASSYRQGKNQPQHF	TGTGCCAGCAGCTACCGGCAGGGAAAAAATCAGCCCCAGCATTTT	-	few	TRBV6-5	TRBJ1-5	15
CASSQPGQSNTEAFF	TGCGCCAGCAGCCAACCGGGACAGTCGAACACTGAAGCTTTCTTT	TRBD1	-	TRBV4-3	TRBJ1-1	15
CASSLKSGTGTYGYTF	TGTGCCAGCAGCCTAAAGAGTGGGACAGGGACCTATGGCTACACCTTC	TRBD1	-	TRBV5-6	TRBJ1-2	16
CAWSTGQGVREWGEQYF	TGTGCCTGGAGTACGGGACAGGGAGTTCGGGAGTGGGGCGAGCAGTACTTC	TRBD1	few	TRBV30	TRBJ2-7	17
CASSVRASTDTQYF	TGTGCCAGCAGCGTGCGGGCTAGCACAGATACGCAGTATTTT	-	-	TRBV9	TRBJ2-3	14
CASSLPGSAEAFF	TGTGCCAGCAGTTTACCCGGGTCGGCTGAAGCTTTCTTT	-	few	TRBV27	TRBJ1-1	13
CASSPGTVAGFRHNEQFF	TGTGCCAGCAGCCCCGGGACAGTTGCAGGATTCCGCCACAATGAGCAGTTCTTC	TRBD1	-	TRBV11-2	TRBJ2-1	18
CSASRSNEQFF	TGCAGTGCTAGTCGGTCAAATGAGCAGTTCTTC	-	-	TRBV20-1	TRBJ2-1	11
CASSPRYSGGSTDTQYF	TGTGCCAGCAGCCCGCGGTATAGCGGGGGTAGCACAGATACGCAGTATTTT	TRBD2	-	TRBV7-6	TRBJ2-3	17
CASSRLPLGRHEQYF	TGTGCCAGCAGCCGACTCCCGCTTGGACGTCACGAGCAGTACTTC	-	-	TRBV28	TRBJ2-7	15
CASSVDLANYGYTF	TGTGCCAGCAGCGTAGACTTAGCTAACTATGGCTACACCTTC	-	few	TRBV9	TRBJ1-2	14
CSASGGADQPQHF	TGCAGTGCTTCTGGGGGGGCAGATCAGCCCCAGCATTTT	-	few	TRBV20-1	TRBJ1-5	13
CASSLALGGPYGYTF	TGTGCCAGCAGTTTAGCACTGGGGGGCCCGTATGGCTACACCTTC	-	-	TRBV27	TRBJ1-2	15
CASSPSIGLASYNEQFF	TGTGCCAGCTCACCAAGTATCGGACTAGCATCCTACAATGAGCAGTTCTTC	TRBD2	-	TRBV18	TRBJ2-1	17
CASSFRGLLNTEAFF	TGTGCCAGCAGTTTCCGGGGCCTGTTGAACACTGAAGCTTTCTTT	-	few	TRBV6-2/TRBV6-3	TRBJ1-1	15
CASSQGQGAHEQYF	TGTGCCAGCAGCCAAGGACAGGGGGCCCACGAGCAGTACTTC	TRBD1	once	TRBV4-2	TRBJ2-7	14
CASSFPGLTYNEQFF	TGTGCCAGCAGTTTTCCGGGACTAACCTACAATGAGCAGTTCTTC	TRBD2	few	TRBV6-5	TRBJ2-1	15
CASSSASGGSYGYTF	TGTGCCAGCAGTTCGGCCTCAGGGGGATCCTATGGCTACACCTTC	TRBD1	once	TRBV28	TRBJ1-2	15